The present entry profiles one TCR beta chain with its context. Its matching antigen is unknown. One end of the junction does not line up with germline, which may come from a read error. Full-length variable regions came from constant-region reverse primers plus semi-nested Nested Universal Primer A PCR. TCRdb passed the 5' RACE reads through MiXCR, listing each CDR3 protein once. The profile covers approximately 40,000 distinct CDR3 sequences, with approximately 30% appearing a single time and about 3.8% taken by the ten largest. The CDR3 loop spans 13 amino acids. Germline CDR1 is MDHEN and CDR2 is SYDVKM. Study findings and constraints: Greatest tumor Treg TCR overlap was with tumor naive CD4+ cells.

This sequence originates from a female donor with breast cancer. The J gene is TRBJ2-5, the V gene TRBV28, with a possible D match to TRBD1 (5 bases). The material sequenced was tumor-infiltrating memory CD4+ T cells sorted from the breast tumor. Subset here: memory CD4+ T cells, CD4+CD45RO+CD25-. CDR3 sequence: CAGSVTEIETQYF. Here the CDR3 DNA reads TGTGCCGGCAGTGTGACAGAGATAGAGACCCAGTACTTC.